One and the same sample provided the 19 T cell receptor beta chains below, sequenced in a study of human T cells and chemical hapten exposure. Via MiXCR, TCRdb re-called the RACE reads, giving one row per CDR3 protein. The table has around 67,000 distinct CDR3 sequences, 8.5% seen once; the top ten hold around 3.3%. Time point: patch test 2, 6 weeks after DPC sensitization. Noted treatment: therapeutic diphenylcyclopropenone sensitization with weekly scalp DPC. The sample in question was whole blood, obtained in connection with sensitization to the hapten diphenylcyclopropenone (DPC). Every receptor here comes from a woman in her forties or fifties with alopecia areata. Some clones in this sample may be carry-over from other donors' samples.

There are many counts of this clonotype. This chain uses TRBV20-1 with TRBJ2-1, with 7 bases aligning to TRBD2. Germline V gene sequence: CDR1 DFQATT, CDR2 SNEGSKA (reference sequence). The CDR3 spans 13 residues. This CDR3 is CSSSGVTYNEQFF. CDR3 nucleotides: TGCAGCTCTAGCGGAGTGACCTACAATGAGCAGTTCTTC.

CDR3 protein: CSVDLGGGSNQPQHF. The CDR3 nucleotides are TGCAGCGTTGATTTAGGCGGTGGCAGCAATCAGCCCCAGCATTTT. The rearrangement joins TRBV29-1 to TRBJ1-5, with no clear D. Trimming stripped 3 bases from V and 1 base from J, with 13 bases between. This CDR3 is 15 amino acids long. Germline V CDR1 and CDR2: SQVTM, ANQGSEA. Based on the CDR3 plus reference TRBV29-1 and TRBJ1-5, the full variable domain is SAVISQKPSRDICQRGTSLTIQCQVDSQVTMMFWYRQQPGQSLTLIATANQGSEATYESGFVIDKFPISRPNLTFSTLTVSNMSPEDSSIYLCSVDLGGGSNQPQHFGDGTRLSIL.

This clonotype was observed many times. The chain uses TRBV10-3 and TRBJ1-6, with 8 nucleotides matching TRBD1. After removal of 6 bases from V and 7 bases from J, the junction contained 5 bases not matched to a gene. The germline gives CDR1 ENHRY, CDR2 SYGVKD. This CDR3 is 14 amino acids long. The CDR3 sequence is CAIRRQGPNSPLHF. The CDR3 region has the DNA TGTGCCATCAGGCGACAGGGGCCGAATTCACCCCTCCACTTT.

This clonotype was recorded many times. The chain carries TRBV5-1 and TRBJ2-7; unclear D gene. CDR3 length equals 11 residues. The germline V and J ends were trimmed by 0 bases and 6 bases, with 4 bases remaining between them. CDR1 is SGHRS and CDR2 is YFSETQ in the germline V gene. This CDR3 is CASSLGTEQYF. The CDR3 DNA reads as TGCGCCAGCAGCTTGGGGACCGAGCAGTACTTC.

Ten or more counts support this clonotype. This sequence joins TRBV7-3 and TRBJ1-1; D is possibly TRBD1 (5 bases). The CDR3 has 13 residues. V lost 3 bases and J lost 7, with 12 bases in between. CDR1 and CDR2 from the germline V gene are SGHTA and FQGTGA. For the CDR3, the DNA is TGTGCCAGCAGCTTGACAGTGAAGAATGAAGCTTTCTTT. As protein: CASSLTVKNEAFF.

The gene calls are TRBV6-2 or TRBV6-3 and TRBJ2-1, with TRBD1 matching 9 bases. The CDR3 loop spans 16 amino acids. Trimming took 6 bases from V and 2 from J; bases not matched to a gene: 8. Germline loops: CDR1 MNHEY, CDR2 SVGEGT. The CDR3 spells CASSTPGQGAYNEQFF. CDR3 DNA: TGTGCCAGCAGCACCCCGGGACAGGGAGCCTACAATGAGCAGTTCTTC.

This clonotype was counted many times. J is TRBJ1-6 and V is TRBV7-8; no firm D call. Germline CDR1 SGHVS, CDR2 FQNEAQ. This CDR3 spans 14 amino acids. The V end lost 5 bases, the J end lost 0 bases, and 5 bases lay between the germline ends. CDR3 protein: CASSRSSYNSPLHF. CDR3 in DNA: TGTGCCAGCAGCCGGAGCTCCTATAATTCACCCCTCCACTTT.

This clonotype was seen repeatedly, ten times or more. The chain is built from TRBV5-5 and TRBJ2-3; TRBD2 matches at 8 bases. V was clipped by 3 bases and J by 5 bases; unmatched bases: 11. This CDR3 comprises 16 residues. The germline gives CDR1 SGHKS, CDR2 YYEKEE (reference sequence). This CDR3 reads CASSWDRLASQDTQYF. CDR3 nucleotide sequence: TGTGCCAGCAGCTGGGACCGACTAGCGTCTCAAGATACGCAGTATTTT. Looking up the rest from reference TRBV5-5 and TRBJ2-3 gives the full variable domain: DAGVTQSPTHLIKTRGQQVTLRCSPISGHKSVSWYQQVLGQGPQFIFQYYEKEERGRGNFPDRFSARQFPNYSSELNVNALLLGDSALYLCASSWDRLASQDTQYFGPGTRLTVL.

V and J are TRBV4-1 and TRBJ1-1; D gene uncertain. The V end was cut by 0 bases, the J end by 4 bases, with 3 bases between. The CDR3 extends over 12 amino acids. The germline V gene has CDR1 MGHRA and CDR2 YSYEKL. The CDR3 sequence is CASSQDFTEAFF. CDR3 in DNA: TGCGCCAGCAGCCAAGATTTCACTGAAGCTTTCTTT.

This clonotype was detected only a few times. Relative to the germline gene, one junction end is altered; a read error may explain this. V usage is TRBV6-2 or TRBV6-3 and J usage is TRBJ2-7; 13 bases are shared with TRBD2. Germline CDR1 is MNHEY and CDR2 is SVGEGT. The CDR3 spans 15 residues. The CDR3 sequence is CASSYLLGLAGLEDF. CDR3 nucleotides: TGTGCCAGCAGTTACCTTCTGGGACTAGCGGGATTGGAGGACTTC.

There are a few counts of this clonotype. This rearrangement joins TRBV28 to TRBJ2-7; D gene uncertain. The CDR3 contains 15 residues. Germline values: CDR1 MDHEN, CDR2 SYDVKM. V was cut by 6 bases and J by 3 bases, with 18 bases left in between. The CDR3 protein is CASRKTPQLGYEQYF. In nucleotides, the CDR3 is TGTGCCAGCAGGAAGACCCCCCAACTGGGCTACGAGCAGTACTTC.

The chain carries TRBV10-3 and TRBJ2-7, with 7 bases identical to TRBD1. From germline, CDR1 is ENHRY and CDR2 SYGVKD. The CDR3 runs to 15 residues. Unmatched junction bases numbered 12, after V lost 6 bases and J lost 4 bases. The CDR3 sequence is CAIRPKGASPYEQYF. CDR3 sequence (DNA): TGTGCCATCAGACCTAAGGGGGCCTCTCCTTACGAGCAGTACTTC.

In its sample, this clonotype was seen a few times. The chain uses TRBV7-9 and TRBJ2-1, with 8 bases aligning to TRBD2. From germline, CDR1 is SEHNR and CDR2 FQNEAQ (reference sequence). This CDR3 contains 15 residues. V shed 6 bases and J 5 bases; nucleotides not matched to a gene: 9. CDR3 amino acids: CASSSSWTSNNEQFF. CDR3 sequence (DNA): TGTGCCAGCAGTTCCAGCTGGACTAGCAACAATGAGCAGTTCTTC.

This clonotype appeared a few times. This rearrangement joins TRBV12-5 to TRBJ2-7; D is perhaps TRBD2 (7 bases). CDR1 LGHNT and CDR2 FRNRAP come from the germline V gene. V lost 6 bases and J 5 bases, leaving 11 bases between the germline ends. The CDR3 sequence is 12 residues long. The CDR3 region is CASGQGGHEQYF. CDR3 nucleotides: TGTGCTAGTGGACAGGGAGGGCACGAGCAGTACTTC.

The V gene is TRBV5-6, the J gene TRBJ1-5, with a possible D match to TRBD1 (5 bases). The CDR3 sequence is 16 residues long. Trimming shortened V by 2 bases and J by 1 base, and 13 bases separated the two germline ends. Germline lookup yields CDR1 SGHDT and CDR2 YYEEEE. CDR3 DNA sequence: TGTGCCAGCAGCTTATCTGCAGGGACGAGCAATCAGCCCCAGCATTTT. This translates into CASSLSAGTSNQPQHF.

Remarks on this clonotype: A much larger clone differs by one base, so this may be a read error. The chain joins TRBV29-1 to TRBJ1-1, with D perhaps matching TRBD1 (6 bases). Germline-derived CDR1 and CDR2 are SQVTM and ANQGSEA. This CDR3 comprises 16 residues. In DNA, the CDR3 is TGCGGCGTTGAATCTCGGTCAGGGGCTTCACGTTTTGAAGCTTTCTTT. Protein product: CGVESRSGASRFEAFF.

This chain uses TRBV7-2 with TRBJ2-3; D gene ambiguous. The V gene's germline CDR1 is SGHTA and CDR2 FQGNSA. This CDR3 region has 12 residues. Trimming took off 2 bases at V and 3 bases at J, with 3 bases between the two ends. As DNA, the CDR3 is TGTGCCAGCAGCTTAATGACAGATACGCAGTATTTT. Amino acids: CASSLMTDTQYF.

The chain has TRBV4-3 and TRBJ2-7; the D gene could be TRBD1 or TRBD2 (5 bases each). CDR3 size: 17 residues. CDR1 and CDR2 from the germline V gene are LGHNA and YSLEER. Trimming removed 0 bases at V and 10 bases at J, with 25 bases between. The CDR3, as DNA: TGCGCCAGCAGCCAAGAGTTCCCCCCGGGGCCAATCAATCCCCAGTACTTC. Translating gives CASSQEFPPGPINPQYF.

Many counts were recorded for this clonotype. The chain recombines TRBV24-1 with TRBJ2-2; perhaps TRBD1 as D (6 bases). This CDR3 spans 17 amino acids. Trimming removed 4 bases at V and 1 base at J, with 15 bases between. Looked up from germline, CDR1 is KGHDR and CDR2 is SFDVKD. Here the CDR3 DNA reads TGTGCCACCAGTGACCAAACAGGGAAGATGAACACCGGGGAGCTGTTTTTT. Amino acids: CATSDQTGKMNTGELFF.